This TCR beta chain was identified during a study of blood T cell repertoires in COVID-19 (dated by TCRdb to the early 2020s). Turning to the overall study: The collaborator samples originated in the United States, Italy and Spain and spanned the acute and convalescent phases of COVID-19. Samples came from the ongoing ImmuneRACE study (first 160 participants) plus 1,254 subjects from 6 global collaborators. The prospective study material was composed of cDNA or gDNA derived from T cells, B-cell-depleted T cells, or PBMCs. Subjects who had been exposed to COVID-19, were actively infected with it, or had recovered from it provided the deeply sampled blood TCRbeta repertoires that made up the dataset. The repertoires were made available in a free public database intended to serve as a resource for research on the immune response to SARS-CoV-2. A de-identified subject ID, COVID-19 status, age in years and sex were almost always included in the sample metadata. Where available, HLA class I and class II types were taken from metadata supplied by the sample provider and were not determined by assay-based typing. Overall study outcomes, separate from this receptor: How much clinical and demographic metadata was included differed by source and by participant, and the metadata was provided uncurated.

Participants in the prospective study were aged roughly 18 to 100 years, lived in more than 20 United States geographic areas, and enrolled through a virtual design. Cohort assignment in the prospective study relied on participant-reported clinical history from a screening survey and a study questionnaire. For ImmuneRACE Cohort 3, a participant was defined as recovered based on two consecutive negative NP/OP PCR tests, clearance by a healthcare professional, or resolution of symptoms. In the prospective study, whole blood, serum and a nasopharyngeal or oropharyngeal swab were collected from each participant by mobile phlebotomists. Additional blood draws and questionnaires over an approximately 2-month period could optionally be provided by prospective study participants. Before DNA extraction, prospective study blood samples were shipped either frozen or at room temperature. To note about this clone: Its antigen remains undetermined. Base-call qualities are not available, and no considerably larger clone is one nucleotide away.

From the germline V gene, CDR1 is MNHEY and CDR2 is SVGAGI. Trimming at the junction amounts to 4 bases on V and 4 bases on J, and the germline ends lie 9 bases apart. The CDR3 covers 13 residues, taking in both the cysteine and the phenylalanine. Only the CDR3 DNA stays, 39 bases, in frame from base 1. TCRbeta CDR3 regions were amplified from genomic DNA using the immunoSEQ Assay, a bias-controlled multiplex PCR. The authors processed their data as follows. Within the assay, amplification of reference gene primers was used to estimate how many nucleated cells each sample contained. Sequence reads were collapsed and filtered to measure the absolute abundance of every unique TCRbeta CDR3 rearrangement. For each sample, productive Simpson clonality was calculated as the square root of Simpson's diversity index across productive rearrangements. TCRdb provides this immuneACCESS table in a form limited to in-frame rearrangements. Some clones are lacking; in checked studies, under half of them reflect an unresolved V gene, and why the rest are absent is not known. The V and J calls and clone size are taken from that table; D and trimming were inferred from the DNA. This sample gives about 220,000 clones in total; 82% of them show up just once. Of the sample, about 3.4% is held by the ten largest clones.

Recombination connected TRBV6-5 to TRBJ2-3; the D gene identity is not certain. The TCR sequence derives from a woman aged 55 to 70 who had recovered from COVID-19. The sample comprised PBMCs or T cells enriched from blood (not recorded which). The DNA sequence is given as TGTGCCAGCAGTTCCTTGGGCCCAGATACGCAGTATTTT. This yields the protein CASSSLGPDTQYF.